This paragraph reports one T cell receptor (beta chain). V gave up 5 bases and J gave up 8 bases, with 12 bases separating them. The CDR3 is 12 amino acids. CDR1 and CDR2 from the germline V gene are MNHNY and SVGAGI (reference sequence). This sample stems from a study of blood T cell repertoires in COVID-19. Study context: Acute and convalescent COVID-19 samples came from the United States, Italy and Spain. T cells, B-cell-depleted T cells, or PBMCs supplied cDNA or gDNA.

Original processing methods: Estimated nucleated cell counts came from reference gene primer amplification. The assay was immunoSEQ multiplex PCR, and TCRdb's table has in-frame clones only and misses some. V and J calls and clone size are as listed in that table; D and trimming were resolved from the DNA. The sample shows tens of thousands of clones, about 88% of them seen only once. This TCR came from a man between 65 and 79 years old with active or convalescent COVID-19. The chain is built from TRBV6-6 and TRBJ1-2; D remains unclear. The sequencing input was peripheral blood. DNA of the CDR3: TGTGCCAGCAGTCTCTTACGGGAGGGCTACACCTTC. It specifies CASSLLREGYTF.